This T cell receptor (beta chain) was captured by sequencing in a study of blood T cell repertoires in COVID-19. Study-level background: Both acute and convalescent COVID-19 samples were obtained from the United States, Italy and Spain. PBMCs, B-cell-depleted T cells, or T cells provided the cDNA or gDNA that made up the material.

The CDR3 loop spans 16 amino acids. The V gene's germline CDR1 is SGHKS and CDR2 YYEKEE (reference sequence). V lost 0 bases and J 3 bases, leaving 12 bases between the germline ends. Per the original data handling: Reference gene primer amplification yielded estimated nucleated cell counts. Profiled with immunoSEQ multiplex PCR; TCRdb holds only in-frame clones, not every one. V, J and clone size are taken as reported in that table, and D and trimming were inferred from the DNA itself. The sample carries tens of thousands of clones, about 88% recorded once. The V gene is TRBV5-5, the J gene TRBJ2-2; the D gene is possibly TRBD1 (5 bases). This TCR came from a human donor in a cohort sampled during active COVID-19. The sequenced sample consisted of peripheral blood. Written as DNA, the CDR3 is TGTGCCAGCAGCTTGGCCCCTCGCAGGGACACCGGGGAGCTGTTTTTT. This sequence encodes CASSLAPRRDTGELFF.